This T cell receptor beta chain was sequenced for a study of T-cell memory formation after mild COVID-19. In the case of this clonotype: Antigen unknown.

5'RACE with constant-segment primers yielded barcoded, UMI-tagged TCR alpha and TCR beta cDNA libraries. TCRdb called the 5' RACE reads again in MiXCR, with one record for every CDR3 protein. The sample contains roughly 450,000 distinct CDR3 sequences, approximately 18% of which appear only once. The CDR3 consists of 14 residues. Germline-derived CDR1 and CDR2 are ENHRY and SYGVKD. Trimming removed 5 bases at V and 0 bases at J, with 10 bases between. Regarding the study as a whole: Second-wave clones with a day 37 peak had unconfirmed SARS-CoV-2 specificity. In pre-infection memory, a portion of responding clones appeared, which suggested that cross-reactive memory joined.

The receptor comes from an adult woman who had mild COVID-19 (a few samples of this study predate the infection). Cell type and time point are not known. The specimen sequenced was PBMCs or a T cell subset sorted from them (not recorded which). The rearrangement links TRBV10-3 to TRBJ1-2; D might be TRBD1 (6 bases). This CDR3 reads CAISSGDTNYGYTF. For the CDR3, the DNA is TGTGCCATCAGTTCAGGGGATACTAACTATGGCTACACCTTC.